This entry is about one T cell receptor (beta chain). With 6 bases removed from V and 0 bases from J, the gap between germline ends came to 14 bases. This CDR3 spans 15 amino acids. Germline-derived CDR1 and CDR2 are MRHNA and SNTAGT. The data originate from a study of OX40 agonist ivuxolimab in advanced cancers. Data came from immunoSEQ multiplex PCR; TCRdb stores just in-frame clones and leaves some out. The data contain around 56,000 clones, over 75% of them singletons. V and J are TRBV6-4 and TRBJ1-1; D gene ambiguous. This receptor was obtained from an adult with an advanced solid tumor such as melanoma, head and neck, liver or kidney cancer. The sample here was CD4+ or CD8+ T cells sorted from blood, taken in a trial of the OX40 agonist ivuxolimab. CDR3 in amino acids: CASSPDGFLNTEAFF. The DNA of the CDR3 is TGTGCCAGCAGCCCAGACGGGTTTCTGAACACTGAAGCTTTCTTT.